This T cell receptor beta chain derives from a study of Ad26.COV2.S vaccination and SARS-CoV-2 variants. Whole-study context: Once or twice, 56 days apart, Ad26.COV2.S was delivered intramuscularly.

Trimming cost V 5 bases and J 0 bases, with 12 bases left between them. Germline values: CDR1 LNHDA, CDR2 SQIVND (reference sequence). The CDR3 contains 15 residues. As concerns this clone: Its specificity is not known.

Study-wide points: It was found that vaccine and placebo recipients had similar non-spike TCR breadth. Once vaccination had occurred, spike-specific CD8+ and CD4+ T cell responses reportedly showed substantial breadth. Total T cell responses were possibly underestimated by TCR breadth and depth analyses.

Clones were sequenced by immunoSEQ multiplex PCR, and TCRdb holds only the in-frame ones, with some missing. Altogether more than 300,000 clones are present, roughly nine tenths being singletons, with the ten largest covering 5.5% to 7%. Treatment denoted: roughly 19 received Ad26.COV2.S at low or high dose, single or two shots; five or six received placebo; per-sample allocation not given. Sample collection was performed on day 63 after the first vaccine or placebo injection. The TCR originated in a person between 18 and 65 years old who received the Ad26.COV2.S COVID-19 vaccine or a placebo. The chain carries TRBV19 and TRBJ2-3; perhaps D is TRBD1 or TRBD2 (5 bases each). The source material was peripheral blood, sampled in a trial of Ad26.COV2.S vaccine versus placebo. CDR3 DNA: TGTGCCAGTAGTGTCTACAGGACTAGCACAGATACGCAGTATTTT. Its protein is CASSVYRTSTDTQYF. Full variable domain (remainder filled in from reference TRBV19 and TRBJ2-3): DGGITQSPKYLFRKEGQNVTLSCEQNLNHDAMYWYRQDPGQGLRLIYYSQIVNDFQKGDIAEGYSVSREKKESFPLTVTSAQKNPTAFYLCASSVYRTSTDTQYFGPGTRLTVL.